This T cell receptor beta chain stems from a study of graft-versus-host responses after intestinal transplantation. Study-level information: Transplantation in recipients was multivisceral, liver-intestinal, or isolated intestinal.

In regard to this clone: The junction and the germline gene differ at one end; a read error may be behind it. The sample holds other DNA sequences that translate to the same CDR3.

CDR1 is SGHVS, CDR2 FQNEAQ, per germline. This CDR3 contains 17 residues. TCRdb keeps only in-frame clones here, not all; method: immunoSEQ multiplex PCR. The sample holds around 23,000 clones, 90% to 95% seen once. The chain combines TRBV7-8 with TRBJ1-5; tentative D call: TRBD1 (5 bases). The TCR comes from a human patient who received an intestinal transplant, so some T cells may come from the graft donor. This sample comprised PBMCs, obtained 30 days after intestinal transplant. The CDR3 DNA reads TGCGCCAGCAGCCTGGGGGGAGGACGCCGGCCCAATCAGCCCCAGCATTTT. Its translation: CASSLGGGRRPNQPQHF.